The T cell receptor beta chain under discussion was sequenced for a study of shared clonotypes between healthy human individuals. Overall study findings and caveats: Naive CD4 clonotype sharing across a handful of donors was around 5.5%.

Both subsets, CD45RA+ naive and CD45RA-negative memory, were split from the CD4+ cells. Per the study methods: From ImmunoSEQ came sequences covering only the junction and carrying no quality scores, so filtering differed. Sequencing was performed with immunoSEQ multiplex PCR; in TCRdb, only in-frame clones are kept and a portion is missing. V, J and clone size were drawn from that table, and D and trimming were deduced from the DNA. Here the sample spans approximately 1.5 million clones, nearly 99% being singletons. As regards this clone: Antigen unknown.

V was pared by 0 bases and J by 7 bases, with 12 bases between. CDR3 size: 14 residues. CDR1 and CDR2 (germline): MGHRA, YSYEKL. The rearrangement uses TRBV4-1 and TRBJ1-2, with a tentative D call TRBD1 (6 bases). The sequencing sample was made of naive CD4+ T cells sorted from blood. Indicated subset: CD45RA+ positively selected. The clonotype comes from a young man in good health. The DNA for the CDR3 is TGCGCCAGCAGCCAAGAAGGACAGCCGCGTGGCTACACCTTC. It encodes CASSQEGQPRGYTF.